The T cell receptor beta chain under discussion was sequenced for a study of T cell responses to AZD1222 COVID-19 vaccine. Deletions cut 2 bases from V and 3 bases from J, with 7 bases between. Germline V CDR1 and CDR2: LGHNA, YSLEER. This CDR3 comprises 14 residues. The table came from immunoSEQ multiplex PCR; TCRdb's copy has only in-frame clones and leaves some out. The table lists about 130,000 clones, 94% of them singletons, with roughly 6.6% in the top ten. This chain links TRBV4-3 with TRBJ2-2; D may be TRBD2 (6 bases). Sample: peripheral blood, taken on day 0 of AZD1222 vaccination. This sequence originates from an adult in good health. The CDR3 DNA is TGCGCCAGCAGCCAAAGACTAGACACCGGGGAGCTGTTTTTT. Its protein product is CASSQRLDTGELFF.